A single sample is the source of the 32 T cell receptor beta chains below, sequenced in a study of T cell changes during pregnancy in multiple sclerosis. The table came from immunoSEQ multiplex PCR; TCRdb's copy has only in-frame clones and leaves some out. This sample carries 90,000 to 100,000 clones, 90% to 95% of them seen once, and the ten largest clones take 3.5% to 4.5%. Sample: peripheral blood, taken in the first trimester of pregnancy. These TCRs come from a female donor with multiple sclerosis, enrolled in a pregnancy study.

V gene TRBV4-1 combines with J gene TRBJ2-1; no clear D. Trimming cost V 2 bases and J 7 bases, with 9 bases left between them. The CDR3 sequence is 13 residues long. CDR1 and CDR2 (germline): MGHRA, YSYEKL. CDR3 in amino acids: CASSQNPGNEQFF. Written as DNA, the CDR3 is TGCGCCAGCAGCCAAAATCCGGGTAATGAGCAGTTCTTC.

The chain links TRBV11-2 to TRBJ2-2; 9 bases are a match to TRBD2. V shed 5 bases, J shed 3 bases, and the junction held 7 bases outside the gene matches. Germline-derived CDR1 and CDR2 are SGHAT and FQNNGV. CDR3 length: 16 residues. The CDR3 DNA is TGTGCCAGCAGCCCCCTAGCGGGGACCCACACCGGGGAGCTGTTTTTT. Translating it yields CASSPLAGTHTGELFF.

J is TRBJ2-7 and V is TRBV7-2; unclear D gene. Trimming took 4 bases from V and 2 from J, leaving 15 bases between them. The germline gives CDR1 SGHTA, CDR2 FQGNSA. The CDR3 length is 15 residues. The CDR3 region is CASSSGFANTYEQYF. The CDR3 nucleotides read TGTGCCAGCAGCTCTGGCTTCGCAAACACCTACGAGCAGTACTTC.

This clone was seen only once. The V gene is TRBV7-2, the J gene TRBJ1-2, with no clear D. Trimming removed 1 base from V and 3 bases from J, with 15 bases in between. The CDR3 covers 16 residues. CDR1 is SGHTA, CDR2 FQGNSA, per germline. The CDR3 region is CASSLGDRGFYYGYTF. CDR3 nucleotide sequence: TGTGCCAGCAGCTTAGGAGATAGAGGCTTCTACTATGGCTACACCTTC.

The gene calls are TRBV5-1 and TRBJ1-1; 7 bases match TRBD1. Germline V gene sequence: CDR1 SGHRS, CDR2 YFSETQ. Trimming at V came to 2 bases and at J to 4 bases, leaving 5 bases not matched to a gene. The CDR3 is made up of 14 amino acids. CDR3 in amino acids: CASSLQGLATEAFF. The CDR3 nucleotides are TGCGCCAGCAGCTTACAGGGGCTGGCCACTGAAGCTTTCTTT.

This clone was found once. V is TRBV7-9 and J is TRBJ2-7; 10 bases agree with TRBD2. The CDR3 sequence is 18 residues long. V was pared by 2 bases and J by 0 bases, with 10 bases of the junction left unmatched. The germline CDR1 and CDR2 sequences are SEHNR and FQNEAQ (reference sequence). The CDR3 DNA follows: TGTGCCAGCAGCTTATGGGGTGCTAGCGGGGGACCCTCCTACGAGCAGTACTTC. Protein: CASSLWGASGGPSYEQYF.

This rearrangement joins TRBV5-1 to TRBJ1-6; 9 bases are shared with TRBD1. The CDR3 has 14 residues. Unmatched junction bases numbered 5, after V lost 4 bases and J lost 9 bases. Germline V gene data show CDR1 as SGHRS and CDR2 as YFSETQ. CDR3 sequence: CASSVGQGSSPLHF. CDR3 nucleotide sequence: TGCGCCAGCAGCGTGGGACAGGGAAGTTCACCCCTCCACTTT.

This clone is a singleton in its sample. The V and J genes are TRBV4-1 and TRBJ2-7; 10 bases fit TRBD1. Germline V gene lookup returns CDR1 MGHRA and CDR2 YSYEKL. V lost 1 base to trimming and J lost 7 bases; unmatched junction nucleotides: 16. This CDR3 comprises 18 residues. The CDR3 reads CASSQVNLRPGQGWEQYF. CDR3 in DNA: TGCGCCAGCAGCCAAGTTAACCTGCGGCCGGGACAGGGGTGGGAGCAGTACTTC.

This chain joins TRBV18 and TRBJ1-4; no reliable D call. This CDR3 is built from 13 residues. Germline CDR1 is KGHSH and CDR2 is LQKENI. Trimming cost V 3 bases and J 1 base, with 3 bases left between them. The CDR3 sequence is CASSPKTNEKLFF. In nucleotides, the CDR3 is TGTGCCAGCTCACCCAAAACTAATGAAAAACTGTTTTTT. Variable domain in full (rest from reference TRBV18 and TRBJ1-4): NAGVMQNPRHLVRRRGQEARLRCSPMKGHSHVYWYRQLPEEGLKFMVYLQKENIIDESGMPKERFSAEFPKEGPSILRIQQVVRGDSAAYFCASSPKTNEKLFFGSGTQLSVL.

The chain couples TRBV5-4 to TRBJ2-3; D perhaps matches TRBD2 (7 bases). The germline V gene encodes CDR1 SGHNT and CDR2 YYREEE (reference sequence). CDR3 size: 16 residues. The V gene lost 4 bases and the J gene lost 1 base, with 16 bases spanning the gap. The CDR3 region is CASSPKGGVGTDTQYF. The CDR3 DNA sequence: TGTGCCAGCAGCCCGAAAGGGGGGGTAGGCACAGATACGCAGTATTTT.

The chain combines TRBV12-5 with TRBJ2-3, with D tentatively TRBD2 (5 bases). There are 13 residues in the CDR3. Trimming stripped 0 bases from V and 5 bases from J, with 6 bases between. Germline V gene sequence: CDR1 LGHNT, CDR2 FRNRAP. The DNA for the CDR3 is TGTGCTAGTGGTTTGGTAAGCGGAGATACGCAGTATTTT. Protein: CASGLVSGDTQYF.

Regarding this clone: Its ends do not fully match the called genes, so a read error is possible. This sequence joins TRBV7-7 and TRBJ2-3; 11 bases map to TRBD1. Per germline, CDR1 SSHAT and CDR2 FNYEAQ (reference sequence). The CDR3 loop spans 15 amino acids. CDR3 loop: CASSLRDRGTDTQYF. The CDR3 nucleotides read TGTGCTAGCAGCCTCCGGGACAGGGGGACAGATACGCAGTATTTT. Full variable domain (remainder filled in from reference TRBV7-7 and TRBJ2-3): GAGVSQSPRYKVTKRGQDVTLRCDPISSHATLYWYQQALGQGPEFLTYFNYEAQPDKSGLPSDRFSAERPEGSISTLTIQRTEQRDSAMYRCASSLRDRGTDTQYFGPGTRLTVL.

CDR3 nucleotides: TGTGCCAGTAGTATCACCAGGGCTATACCCTACGAGCAGTACTTC. Translated, it gives CASSITRAIPYEQYF. The chain links TRBV19 to TRBJ2-7, with D tentatively TRBD1 (5 bases). In germline, CDR1 is LNHDA, CDR2 SQIVND (reference sequence). CDR3 length: 15 residues. The germline V and J ends were trimmed by 3 bases and 2 bases, with 14 bases remaining between them. Full variable domain (remainder filled in from reference TRBV19 and TRBJ2-7): DGGITQSPKYLFRKEGQNVTLSCEQNLNHDAMYWYRQDPGQGLRLIYYSQIVNDFQKGDIAEGYSVSREKKESFPLTVTSAQKNPTAFYLCASSITRAIPYEQYFGPGTRLTVT.

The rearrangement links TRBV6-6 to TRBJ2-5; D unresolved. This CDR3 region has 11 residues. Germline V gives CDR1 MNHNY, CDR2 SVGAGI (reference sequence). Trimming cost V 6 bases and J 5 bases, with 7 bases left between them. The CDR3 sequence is CASSPQETQYF. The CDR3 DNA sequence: TGTGCCAGCAGCCCACAGGAGACCCAGTACTTC.

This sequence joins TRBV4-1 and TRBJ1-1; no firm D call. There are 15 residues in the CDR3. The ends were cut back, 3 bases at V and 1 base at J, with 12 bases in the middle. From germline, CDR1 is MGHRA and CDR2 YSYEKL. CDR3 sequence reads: CASSHTFTGNTEAFF. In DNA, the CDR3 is TGCGCCAGCAGCCATACTTTCACCGGGAACACTGAAGCTTTCTTT.

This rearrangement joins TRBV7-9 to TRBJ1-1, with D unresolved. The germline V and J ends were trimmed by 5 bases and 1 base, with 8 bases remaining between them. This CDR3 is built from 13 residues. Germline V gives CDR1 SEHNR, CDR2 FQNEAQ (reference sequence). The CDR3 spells CASSPVRNTEAFF. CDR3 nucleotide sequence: TGTGCCAGCAGCCCCGTTAGGAACACTGAAGCTTTCTTT.

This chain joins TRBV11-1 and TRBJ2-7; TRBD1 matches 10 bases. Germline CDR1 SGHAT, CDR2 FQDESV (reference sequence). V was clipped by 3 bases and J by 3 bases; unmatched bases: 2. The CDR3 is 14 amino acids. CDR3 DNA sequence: TGTGCCAGCAGCTTGAGGGACAGGGGCTACGAGCAGTACTTC. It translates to CASSLRDRGYEQYF.

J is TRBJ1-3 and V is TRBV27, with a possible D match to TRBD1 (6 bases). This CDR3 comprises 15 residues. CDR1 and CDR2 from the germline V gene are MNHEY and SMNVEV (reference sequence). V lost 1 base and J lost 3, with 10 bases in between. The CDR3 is CASSLFPGDGNTIYF. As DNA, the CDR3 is TGTGCCAGCAGTTTATTCCCAGGGGATGGAAACACCATATATTTT.

This CDR3 reads CASSSSSGDHQETQYF. The CDR3 region has the DNA TGTGCCAGCAGTTCTAGCAGCGGGGACCATCAAGAGACCCAGTACTTC. The J gene is TRBJ2-5, the V gene TRBV27; TRBD2 matches at 7 bases. J gave up 2 bases and V 4 bases, and 10 bases lay outside the gene matches. The germline CDR1 and CDR2 sequences are MNHEY and SMNVEV (reference sequence). The CDR3 covers 16 residues.

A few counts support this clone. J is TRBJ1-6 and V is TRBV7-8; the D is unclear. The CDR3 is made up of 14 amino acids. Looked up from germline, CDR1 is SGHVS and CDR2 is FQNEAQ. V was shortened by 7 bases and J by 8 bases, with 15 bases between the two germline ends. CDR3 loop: CASKEVRLHSPLHF. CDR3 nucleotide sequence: TGTGCCAGCAAAGAGGTCAGATTGCATTCACCCCTCCACTTT.

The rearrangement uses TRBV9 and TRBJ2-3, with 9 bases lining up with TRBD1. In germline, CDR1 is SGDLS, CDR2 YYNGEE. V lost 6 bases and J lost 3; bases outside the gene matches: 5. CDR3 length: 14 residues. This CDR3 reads CASNGDRETDTQYF. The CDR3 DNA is TGTGCCAGCAATGGGGACAGGGAGACAGATACGCAGTATTTT.

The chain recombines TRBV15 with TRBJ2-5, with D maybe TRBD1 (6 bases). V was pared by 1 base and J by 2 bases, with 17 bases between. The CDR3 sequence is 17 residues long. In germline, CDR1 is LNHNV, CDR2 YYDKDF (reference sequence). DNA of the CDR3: TGTGCCACCAGCAGAGTATCGCCAGGGGTTTGGCAAGAGACCCAGTACTTC. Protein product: CATSRVSPGVWQETQYF.

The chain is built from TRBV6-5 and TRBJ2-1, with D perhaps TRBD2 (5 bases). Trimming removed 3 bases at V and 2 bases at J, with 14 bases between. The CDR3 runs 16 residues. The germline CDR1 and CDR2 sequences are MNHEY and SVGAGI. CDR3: CASSYSGLAPYNEQFF. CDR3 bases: TGTGCCAGCAGTTATTCCGGGCTAGCCCCCTACAATGAGCAGTTCTTC.

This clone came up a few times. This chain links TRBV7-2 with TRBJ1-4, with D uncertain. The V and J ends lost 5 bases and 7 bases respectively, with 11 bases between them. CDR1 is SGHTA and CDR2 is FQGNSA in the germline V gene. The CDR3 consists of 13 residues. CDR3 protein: CASSLQWAEKLFF. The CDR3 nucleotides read TGTGCCAGCAGCCTACAATGGGCTGAAAAACTGTTTTTT.

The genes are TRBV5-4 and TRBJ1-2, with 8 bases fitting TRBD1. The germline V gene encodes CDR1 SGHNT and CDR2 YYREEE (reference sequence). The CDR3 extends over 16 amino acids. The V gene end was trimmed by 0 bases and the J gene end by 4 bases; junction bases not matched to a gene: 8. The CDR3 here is CASSLGQGAYGYGYTF. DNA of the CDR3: TGTGCCAGCAGCTTGGGGCAGGGGGCGTACGGCTATGGCTACACCTTC.

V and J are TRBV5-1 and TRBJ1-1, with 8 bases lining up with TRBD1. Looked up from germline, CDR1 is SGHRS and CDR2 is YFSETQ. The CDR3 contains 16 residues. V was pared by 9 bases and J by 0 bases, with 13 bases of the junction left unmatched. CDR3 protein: CATTLPLDRVNTEAFF. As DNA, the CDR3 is TGCGCCACTACACTACCTCTGGACAGGGTGAACACTGAAGCTTTCTTT.

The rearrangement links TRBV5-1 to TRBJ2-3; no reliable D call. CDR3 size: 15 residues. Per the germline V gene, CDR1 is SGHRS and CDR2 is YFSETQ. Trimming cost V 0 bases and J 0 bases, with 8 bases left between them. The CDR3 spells CASSLDTASTDTQYF. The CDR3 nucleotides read TGCGCCAGCAGCTTGGATACAGCTAGCACAGATACGCAGTATTTT.

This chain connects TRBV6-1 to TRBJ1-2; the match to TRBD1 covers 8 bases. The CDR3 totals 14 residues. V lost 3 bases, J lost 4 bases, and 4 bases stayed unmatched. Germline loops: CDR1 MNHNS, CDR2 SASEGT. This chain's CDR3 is CASSDRGQTYGYTF. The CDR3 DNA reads TGTGCCAGCAGTGACAGGGGGCAAACCTATGGCTACACCTTC.

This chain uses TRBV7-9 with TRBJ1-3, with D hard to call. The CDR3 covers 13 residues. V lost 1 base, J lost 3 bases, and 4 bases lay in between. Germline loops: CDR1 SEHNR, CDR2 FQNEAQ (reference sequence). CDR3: CASSLDLGNTIYF. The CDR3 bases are TGTGCCAGCAGCTTAGATCTTGGAAACACCATATATTTT.

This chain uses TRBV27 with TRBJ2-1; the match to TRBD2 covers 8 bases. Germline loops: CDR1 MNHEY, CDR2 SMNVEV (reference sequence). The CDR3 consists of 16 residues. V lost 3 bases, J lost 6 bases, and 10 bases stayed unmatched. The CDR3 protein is CASSFYGGAGGNEQFF. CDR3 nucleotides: TGTGCCAGCAGTTTCTACGGGGGGGCCGGTGGCAATGAGCAGTTCTTC.

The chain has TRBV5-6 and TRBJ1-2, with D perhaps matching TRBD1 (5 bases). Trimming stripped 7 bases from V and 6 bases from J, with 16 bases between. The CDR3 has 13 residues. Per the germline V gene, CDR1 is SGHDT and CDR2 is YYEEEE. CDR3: CASRTRARHGYTF. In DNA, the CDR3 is TGTGCCAGCCGGACCAGGGCTCGTCATGGCTACACCTTC.

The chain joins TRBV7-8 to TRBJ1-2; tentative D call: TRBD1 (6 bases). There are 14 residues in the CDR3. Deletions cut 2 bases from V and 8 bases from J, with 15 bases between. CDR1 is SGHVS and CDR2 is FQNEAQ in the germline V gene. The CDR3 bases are TGTGCCAGCAGCTTACAGGCGGGGGCGGGAGGCTACACCTTC. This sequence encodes CASSLQAGAGGYTF.